Each of the 29 T cell receptor beta chains below was sequenced from the same sample in a study of control samples from healthy donors and cancer patients (dated by TCRdb to 2019 to 2021). Receptors were amplified or captured by the immunoSEQ multiplex PCR assay. Not all clones reach the TCRdb copy of this immuneACCESS table, which keeps in-frame sequences only. Checked studies attribute under half of the gap to unresolved V genes and leave the rest unexplained. This sample has tens of thousands of clones in its table, and just under 90% of those were observed once. Jointly, the top ten make up 4.5% to 7% of the sample. Sequenced input: blood. Every receptor here comes from a man aged 45-65 years in good health.

This rearrangement joins TRBV5-5 to TRBJ2-7; D perhaps matches TRBD1 (6 bases). V lost 2 bases and J 3 bases, leaving 15 bases between the germline ends. The CDR3 has 15 amino acids. Per the germline V gene, CDR1 is SGHKS and CDR2 is YYEKEE (reference sequence). CDR3 in amino acids: CASSLHRDTHYEQYF. The CDR3 region has the DNA TGTGCCAGCAGCTTACACCGGGACACCCACTACGAGCAGTACTTC.

In DNA, the CDR3 is TGCGCCAGCAGCCAAGACCCGGCCTCGACGCACTCACCCCTCCACTTT. Its protein product is CASSQDPASTHSPLHF. The chain couples TRBV4-1 to TRBJ1-6; D gene ambiguous. Between the trimmed V and J ends, which lost 0 bases and 10 bases, there was a span of 16 bases. Germline CDR1 reads MGHRA; CDR2 reads YSYEKL. This CDR3 is built from 16 residues.

This sequence joins TRBV30 and TRBJ1-1; TRBD1 is a possible D gene (6 bases). The CDR3 extends over 13 amino acids. The germline V gene has CDR1 GTSNPN and CDR2 SVGIG (reference sequence). With 1 base removed from V and 3 bases from J, the gap between germline ends came to 9 bases. This CDR3 is CAWSAAGDTEAFF. CDR3 DNA: TGTGCCTGGAGTGCCGCAGGGGACACTGAAGCTTTCTTT.

The V gene is TRBV4-1, the J gene TRBJ2-7, with D tentatively TRBD1 or TRBD2 (6 bases each). Germline V gives CDR1 MGHRA, CDR2 YSYEKL. The CDR3 has 14 amino acids. Trimming removed 1 base at V and 0 bases at J, with 7 bases between. CDR3 sequence reads: CASSQGGASYEQYF. The CDR3, as DNA: TGCGCCAGCAGCCAAGGGGGGGCCTCCTACGAGCAGTACTTC.

The rearrangement joins TRBV27 to TRBJ1-2; maybe TRBD1 (5 bases). V lost 5 bases to trimming and J lost 1 base, with 23 bases between them. This CDR3 comprises 18 residues. The V gene's germline CDR1 is MNHEY and CDR2 SMNVEV (reference sequence). The DNA for the CDR3 is TGTGCCAGCAGTCCCCCGCCCGGGACGGTAAAGATTAACTATGGCTACACCTTC. Its translation is CASSPPPGTVKINYGYTF.

This chain joins TRBV3-1 (or the pseudogene TRBV3-2) and TRBJ2-7, with D unclear. V lost 0 bases, J lost 5 bases, and 2 bases lay in between. This CDR3 is built from 11 residues. Germline CDR1 is LGHDT and CDR2 is YNNKEL (reference sequence). This CDR3 is CASSQDDEQYF. DNA of the CDR3: TGTGCCAGCAGCCAAGATGACGAGCAGTACTTC.

The rearrangement uses TRBV27 and TRBJ1-3; the D is unclear. The CDR3 consists of 15 residues. Germline V gene sequence: CDR1 MNHEY, CDR2 SMNVEV (reference sequence). The V end was cut by 2 bases, the J end by 0 bases, with 8 bases between. CDR3 residues: CASSLAPSSGNTIYF. CDR3 DNA sequence: TGTGCCAGCAGTTTAGCACCTTCCTCTGGAAACACCATATATTTT.

This chain joins TRBV2 and TRBJ1-2, with 7 bases aligning to TRBD1. V lost 4 bases, J lost 4 bases, and 6 bases stayed unmatched. This CDR3 spans 14 amino acids. Germline loops: CDR1 SNHLY, CDR2 FYNNEI. The CDR3 DNA is TGTGCCAGCAGTGCACAGGGGATGGCCTATGGCTACACCTTC. Amino acids: CASSAQGMAYGYTF.

The V gene is TRBV5-4, the J gene TRBJ2-7; TRBD1 aligns across 10 bases. The CDR3 covers 15 residues. Germline-derived CDR1 and CDR2 are SGHNT and YYREEE (reference sequence). V gave up 4 bases and J gave up 7 bases; unmatched junction bases: 11. CDR3 amino acids: CASSLGTGVPVEQYF. The CDR3, as DNA: TGTGCCAGCAGCCTGGGGACAGGGGTGCCGGTAGAGCAGTACTTC.

The rearrangement joins TRBV27 to TRBJ1-5, with D hard to call. The germline gives CDR1 MNHEY, CDR2 SMNVEV (reference sequence). V dropped 0 bases and J dropped 0 bases, with 6 bases sitting between them. The CDR3 runs to 15 residues. The CDR3 DNA follows: TGTGCCAGCAGTTTATCCGGGGATAGCAATCAGCCCCAGCATTTT. It yields the protein CASSLSGDSNQPQHF.

For the CDR3, the DNA is TGTGCCAGCAGCGTCGGAGGCGGGGGGGCTTTATCCTACGAGCAGTACTTC. This gives the protein CASSVGGGGALSYEQYF. The V gene is TRBV9, the J gene TRBJ2-7; 9 nucleotides match TRBD2. CDR1 is SGDLS and CDR2 is YYNGEE in the germline V gene. This CDR3 spans 17 amino acids. V was pared by 2 bases and J by 1 base, with 10 bases of the junction left unmatched.

In this sample, this clone turned up once. This chain links TRBV7-2 with TRBJ2-5, with no clear D. Germline CDR1 SGHTA, CDR2 FQGNSA. CDR3 size: 14 residues. V was shortened by 1 base and J by 3 bases, with 9 bases between the two germline ends. CDR3 sequence reads: CASSLGSTKETQYF. CDR3 DNA sequence: TGTGCCAGCAGCTTAGGATCGACAAAAGAGACCCAGTACTTC.

The chain has TRBV7-8 and TRBJ1-1; D gene unclear. Trimming removed 0 bases from V and 0 bases from J, with 8 bases in between. The CDR3 spans 15 residues. Germline assignment: CDR1 SGHVS and CDR2 FQNEAQ. The CDR3 reads CASSLASSVNTEAFF. Here the CDR3 DNA reads TGTGCCAGCAGCTTAGCGAGCAGCGTGAACACTGAAGCTTTCTTT.

J is TRBJ2-1 and V is TRBV10-3; 7 positions agree with TRBD1. The CDR3 consists of 12 residues. Germline V gene lookup returns CDR1 ENHRY and CDR2 SYGVKD. Trimming at V came to 8 bases and at J to 8 bases, leaving 6 bases not matched to a gene. The CDR3 region has the DNA TGTGCCATCGCTCCTCAGGGGGATGAGCAGTTCTTC. It codes for CAIAPQGDEQFF.

The J gene is TRBJ1-5, the V gene TRBV6-4; D is possibly TRBD1 (6 bases). Trimming pared 3 bases from V and 4 bases from J, leaving 10 bases between. CDR1 MRHNA and CDR2 SNTAGT come from the germline V gene. The length of the CDR3 is 14 residues. For the CDR3, the DNA is TGTGCCAGCAGTGAGGAGGGGACAAATCAGCCCCAGCATTTT. Its translation is CASSEEGTNQPQHF.

This clone turned up a few times. The rearrangement links TRBV6-5 to TRBJ1-5, with TRBD1 as a possible D gene (5 bases). The V gene lost 6 bases and the J gene lost 0 bases, with 12 bases spanning the gap. Germline V lookup: CDR1 MNHEY, CDR2 SVGAGI. This CDR3 contains 15 residues. The CDR3 loop reads CASRQTVNSNQPQHF. The CDR3 nucleotides read TGTGCCAGCAGACAGACAGTGAATAGCAATCAGCCCCAGCATTTT.

J is TRBJ1-3 and V is TRBV13, with D unclear. This CDR3 comprises 14 residues. The V and J ends lost 4 bases and 0 bases respectively, with 7 bases between them. Germline-derived CDR1 and CDR2 are PRHDT and FYEKMQ (reference sequence). CDR3 DNA sequence: TGTGCCAGCAGCTGGGAGGCCTCTGGAAACACCATATATTTT. Translated, it gives CASSWEASGNTIYF. Based on the CDR3 plus reference TRBV13 and TRBJ1-3, the full variable domain is AAGVIQSPRHLIKEKRETATLKCYPIPRHDTVYWYQQGPGQDPQFLISFYEKMQSDKGSIPDRFSAQQFSDYHSELNMSSLELGDSALYFCASSWEASGNTIYFGEGSWLTVV.

This chain links TRBV7-8 with TRBJ2-5; tentatively, D is TRBD2 (6 bases). Germline V lookup: CDR1 SGHVS, CDR2 FQNEAQ. The CDR3 is 16 residues long. Trimming pared 4 bases from V and 2 bases from J, leaving 17 bases between. DNA for the CDR3: TGTGCCAGCAGCTCTCGATATCGCGGGGAACAAGAGACCCAGTACTTC. It translates to CASSSRYRGEQETQYF.

The chain's CDR3 is CASSEFGTKSGGYTF. In DNA, the CDR3 is TGTGCCAGCAGTGAATTCGGGACAAAATCAGGTGGCTACACCTTC. The gene calls are TRBV2 and TRBJ1-2; TRBD1 is a possible D gene (6 bases). The V end was cut by 2 bases, the J end by 7 bases, with 17 bases between. The CDR3 totals 15 residues. Germline-derived CDR1 and CDR2 are SNHLY and FYNNEI.

The genes are TRBV6-5 and TRBJ1-6, with no clear D. Germline CDR1 MNHEY, CDR2 SVGAGI. V lost 7 bases, J lost 10 bases, and 14 bases lay in between. This CDR3 region has 13 residues. The CDR3 region is CASKGSRESPLHF. The CDR3 nucleotides read TGTGCCAGCAAAGGTTCCAGAGAATCACCCCTCCACTTT.

The chain has TRBV6-6 and TRBJ2-2, with D unresolved. Germline CDR1 is MNHNY and CDR2 is SVGAGI (reference sequence). The CDR3 covers 11 residues. V shed 5 bases and J shed 5 bases, with 3 bases lying between them. The chain's CDR3 is CASSLTGELFF. The CDR3 coding sequence is TGTGCCAGCAGTCTGACCGGGGAGCTGTTTTTT.

CDR3 residues: CASRGTSKVDTQYF. Here the CDR3 DNA reads TGTGCCAGCAGGGGGACTAGTAAAGTAGATACGCAGTATTTT. The rearrangement uses TRBV2 and TRBJ2-3; 8 nucleotides match TRBD2. This CDR3 has 14 residues. CDR1 SNHLY and CDR2 FYNNEI come from the germline V gene. With 6 bases clipped from V and 5 bases from J, the junction kept 7 bases outside the gene matches.

The chain is built from TRBV5-4 and TRBJ2-2, with unresolved D. The CDR3 contains 15 residues. Germline lookup yields CDR1 SGHNT and CDR2 YYREEE (reference sequence). V was trimmed by 4 bases and J by 1 base, leaving 11 bases between them. CDR3 in amino acids: CASSQDGRNTGELFF. The CDR3 bases are TGTGCCAGCAGCCAGGATGGCCGGAACACCGGGGAGCTGTTTTTT.

The genes are TRBV5-6 and TRBJ2-1; D remains unclear. This CDR3 spans 16 amino acids. CDR1 SGHDT and CDR2 YYEEEE come from the germline V gene. V lost 1 base to trimming and J lost 5 bases, with 16 bases between them. The CDR3 bases are TGTGCCAGCAGCTTGCTCAACACACGAAGGAACAATGAGCAGTTCTTC. As protein: CASSLLNTRRNNEQFF.

The genes are TRBV24-1 and TRBJ2-5; D not resolved. CDR1 and CDR2 (germline): KGHDR, SFDVKD. The CDR3 contains 15 residues. The germline V and J ends were trimmed by 0 bases and 4 bases, with 11 bases remaining between them. The CDR3 sequence is CATSDLRPGRETQYF. In nucleotides, the CDR3 is TGTGCCACCAGTGATTTGCGGCCAGGTCGAGAGACCCAGTACTTC.

The chain recombines TRBV18 with TRBJ1-6, with D perhaps matching TRBD1 (6 bases). Germline CDR1 is KGHSH and CDR2 is LQKENI. V lost 2 bases and J lost 8, with 10 bases in between. The CDR3 spans 14 residues. CDR3 in amino acids: CASSPEQGDSPLHF. The CDR3 DNA reads TGTGCCAGCTCACCAGAACAGGGCGATTCACCCCTCCACTTT.

This chain joins TRBV6-6 and TRBJ1-1, with 8 nucleotides matching TRBD1. The germline V gene encodes CDR1 MNHNY and CDR2 SVGAGI (reference sequence). This CDR3 has 14 residues. The J segment lost 6 bases and the V segment lost 7 bases, leaving 10 bases of the junction unmatched. The CDR3, as DNA: TGTGCCAGCACCAAAGGACAGGGTGGCTCTGAAGCTTTCTTT. Translation: CASTKGQGGSEAFF.

The chain recombines TRBV5-1 with TRBJ1-2, with 7 nucleotides matching TRBD1. V was clipped by 2 bases and J by 5 bases; unmatched bases: 6. Germline V gives CDR1 SGHRS, CDR2 YFSETQ. The CDR3 runs 14 residues. CDR3 bases: TGCGCCAGCAGCTTAGGGAGGACAGGATATGGCTACACCTTC. This gives the protein CASSLGRTGYGYTF.

The CDR3 nucleotides read TGTGCCAGTAGTATAGGACGGGGACAGGGGTACGAGCAGTACTTC. Translated, it gives CASSIGRGQGYEQYF. The chain recombines TRBV19 with TRBJ2-7; 10 nucleotides align to TRBD1. V lost 1 base and J lost 4; bases outside the gene matches: 4. CDR3 length: 15 residues. Per the germline V gene, CDR1 is LNHDA and CDR2 is SQIVND (reference sequence).